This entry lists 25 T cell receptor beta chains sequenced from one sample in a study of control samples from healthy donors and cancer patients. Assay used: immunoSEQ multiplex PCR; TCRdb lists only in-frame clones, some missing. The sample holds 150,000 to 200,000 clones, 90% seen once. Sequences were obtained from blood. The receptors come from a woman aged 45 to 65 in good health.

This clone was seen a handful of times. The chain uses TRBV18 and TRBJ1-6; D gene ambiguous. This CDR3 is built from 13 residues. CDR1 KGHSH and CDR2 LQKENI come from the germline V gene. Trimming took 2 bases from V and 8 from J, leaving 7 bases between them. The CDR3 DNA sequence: TGTGCCAGCTCACCAAAATTGGATTCACCCCTCCACTTT. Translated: CASSPKLDSPLHF.

CDR3 coding DNA: TGTGCCAGCAGTTCCGGGGATCGAAGCACTGAAGCTTTCTTT. This encodes CASSSGDRSTEAFF. J is TRBJ1-1 and V is TRBV28, with no clear D. The CDR3 spans 14 residues. The germline V gene has CDR1 MDHEN and CDR2 SYDVKM. V was cut by 4 bases and J by 4 bases, with 13 bases left in between.

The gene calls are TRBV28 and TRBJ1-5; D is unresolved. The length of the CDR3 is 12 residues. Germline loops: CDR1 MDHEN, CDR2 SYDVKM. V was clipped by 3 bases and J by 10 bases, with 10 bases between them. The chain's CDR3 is CASSLRVGPQHF. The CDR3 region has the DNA TGTGCCAGCAGTTTGCGGGTCGGACCCCAGCATTTT.

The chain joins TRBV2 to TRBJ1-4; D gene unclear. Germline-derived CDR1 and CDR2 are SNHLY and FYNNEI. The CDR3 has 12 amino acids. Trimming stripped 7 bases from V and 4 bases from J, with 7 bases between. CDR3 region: CASKQYNEKLFF. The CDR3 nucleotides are TGTGCCAGCAAACAGTATAATGAAAAACTGTTTTTT.

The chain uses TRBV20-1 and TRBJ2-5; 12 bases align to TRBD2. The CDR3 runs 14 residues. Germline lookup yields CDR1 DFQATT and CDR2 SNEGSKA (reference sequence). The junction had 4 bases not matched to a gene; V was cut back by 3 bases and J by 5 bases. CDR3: CSASPGLAGETQYF. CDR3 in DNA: TGCAGTGCTAGTCCGGGACTAGCGGGTGAGACCCAGTACTTC.

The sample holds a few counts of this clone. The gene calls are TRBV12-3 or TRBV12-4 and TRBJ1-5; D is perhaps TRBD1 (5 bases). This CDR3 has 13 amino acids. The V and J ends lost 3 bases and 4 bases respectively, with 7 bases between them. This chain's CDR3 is CASSLSGNQPQHF. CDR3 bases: TGTGCCAGCAGTTTGTCAGGGAATCAGCCCCAGCATTTT.

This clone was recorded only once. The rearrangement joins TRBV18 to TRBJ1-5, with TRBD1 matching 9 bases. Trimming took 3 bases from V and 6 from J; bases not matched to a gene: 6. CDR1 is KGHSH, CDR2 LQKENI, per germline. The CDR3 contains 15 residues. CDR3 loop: CASSPRQGGGQPQHF. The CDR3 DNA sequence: TGTGCCAGCTCACCTCGACAGGGGGGGGGTCAGCCCCAGCATTTT.

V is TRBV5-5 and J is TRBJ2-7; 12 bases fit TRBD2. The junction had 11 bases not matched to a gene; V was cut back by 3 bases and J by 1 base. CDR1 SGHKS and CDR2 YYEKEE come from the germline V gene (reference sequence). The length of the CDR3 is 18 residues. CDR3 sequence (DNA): TGTGCCAGCAGCTCCCTGGTGACTAGCGGGAGTTTTTCCTACGAGCAGTACTTC. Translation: CASSSLVTSGSFSYEQYF.

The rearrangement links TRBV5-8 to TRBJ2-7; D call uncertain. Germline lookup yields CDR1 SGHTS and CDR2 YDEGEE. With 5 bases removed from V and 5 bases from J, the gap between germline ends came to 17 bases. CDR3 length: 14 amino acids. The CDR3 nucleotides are TGTGCCAGCAGAAAAGGTCCAGTTGTTAACGAGCAGTACTTC. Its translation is CASRKGPVVNEQYF.

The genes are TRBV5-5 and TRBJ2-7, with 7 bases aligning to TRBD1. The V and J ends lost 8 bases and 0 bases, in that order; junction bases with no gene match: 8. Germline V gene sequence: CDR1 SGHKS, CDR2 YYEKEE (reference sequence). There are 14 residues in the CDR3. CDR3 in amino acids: CASHTTGSSYEQYF. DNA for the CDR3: TGTGCCAGTCACACGACAGGGAGCTCCTACGAGCAGTACTTC.

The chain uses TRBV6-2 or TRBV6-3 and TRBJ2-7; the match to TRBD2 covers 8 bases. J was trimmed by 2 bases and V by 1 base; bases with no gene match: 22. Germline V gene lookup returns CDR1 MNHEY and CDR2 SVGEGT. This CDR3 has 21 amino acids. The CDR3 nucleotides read TGTGCCAGCAGTTACTTGGGCAAGCGGGGGCGCTTGCCAGGGCTTCCCTACGAGCAGTACTTC. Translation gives CASSYLGKRGRLPGLPYEQYF.

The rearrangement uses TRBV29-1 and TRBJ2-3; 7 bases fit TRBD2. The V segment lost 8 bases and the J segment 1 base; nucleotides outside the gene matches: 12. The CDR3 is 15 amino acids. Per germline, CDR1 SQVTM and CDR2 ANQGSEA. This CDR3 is CSSSPEAGGTDTQYF. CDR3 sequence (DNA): TGCAGCTCCTCCCCGGAGGCGGGGGGCACAGATACGCAGTATTTT.

CDR3 in amino acids: CASLRGWTEAFF. The DNA of the CDR3 is TGTGCCAGCCTCAGGGGGTGGACTGAAGCTTTCTTT. This chain joins TRBV12-3 or TRBV12-4 and TRBJ1-1, with 7 nucleotides matching TRBD1. V gave up 8 bases and J gave up 5 bases; unmatched junction bases: 5. This CDR3 spans 12 amino acids.

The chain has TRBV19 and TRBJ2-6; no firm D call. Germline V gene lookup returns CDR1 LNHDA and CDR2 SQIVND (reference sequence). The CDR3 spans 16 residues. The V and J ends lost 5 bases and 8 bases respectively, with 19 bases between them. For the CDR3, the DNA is TGTGCCAGTAGTGATGGCCGGGTACAGACTCCCAACGTCCTGACTTTC. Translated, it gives CASSDGRVQTPNVLTF.

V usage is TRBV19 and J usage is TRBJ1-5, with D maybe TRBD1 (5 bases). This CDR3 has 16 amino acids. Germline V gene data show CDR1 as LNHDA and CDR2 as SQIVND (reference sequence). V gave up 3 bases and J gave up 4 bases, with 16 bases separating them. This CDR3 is CASSIRGSGGNQPQHF. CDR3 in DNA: TGTGCCAGTAGTATCCGGGGCTCTGGTGGAAATCAGCCCCAGCATTTT.

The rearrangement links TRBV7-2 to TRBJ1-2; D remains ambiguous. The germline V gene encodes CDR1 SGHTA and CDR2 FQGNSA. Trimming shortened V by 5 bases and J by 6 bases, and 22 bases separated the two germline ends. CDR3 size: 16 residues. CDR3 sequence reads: CASSRRMGSFTNGYTF. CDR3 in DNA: TGTGCCAGCAGCCGGAGGATGGGCAGCTTCACAAATGGCTACACCTTC.

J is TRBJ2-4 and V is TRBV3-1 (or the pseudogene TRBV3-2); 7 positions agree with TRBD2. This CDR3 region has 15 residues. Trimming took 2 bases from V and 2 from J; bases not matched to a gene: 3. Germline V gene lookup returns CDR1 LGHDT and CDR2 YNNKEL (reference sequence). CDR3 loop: CASSQSGGSKNIQYF. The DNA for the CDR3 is TGTGCCAGCAGCCAATCCGGGGGGTCCAAAAACATTCAGTACTTC.

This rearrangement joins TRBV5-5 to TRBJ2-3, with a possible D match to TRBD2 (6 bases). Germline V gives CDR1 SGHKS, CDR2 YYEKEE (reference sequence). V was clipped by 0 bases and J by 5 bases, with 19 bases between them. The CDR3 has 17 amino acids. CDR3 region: CASSLAEPRYGGDTQYF. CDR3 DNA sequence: TGTGCCAGCAGCTTGGCCGAACCTCGATACGGGGGAGATACGCAGTATTTT.

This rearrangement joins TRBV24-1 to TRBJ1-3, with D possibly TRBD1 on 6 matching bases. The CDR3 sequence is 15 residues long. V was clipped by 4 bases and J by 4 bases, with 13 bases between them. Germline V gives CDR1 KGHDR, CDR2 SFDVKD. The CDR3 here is CATSEPGASGNTIYF. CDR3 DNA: TGTGCCACCAGTGAACCGGGGGCTTCCGGAAACACCATATATTTT.

The CDR3 sequence is CASSLSLPGTDTQYF. CDR3 DNA sequence: TGTGCCAGCAGTTTATCCCTCCCGGGCACAGATACGCAGTATTTT. The chain uses TRBV27 and TRBJ2-3; D remains ambiguous. CDR3 length equals 15 residues. V lost 0 bases, J lost 1 base, and 8 bases lay in between. CDR1 is MNHEY and CDR2 is SMNVEV in the germline V gene (reference sequence).

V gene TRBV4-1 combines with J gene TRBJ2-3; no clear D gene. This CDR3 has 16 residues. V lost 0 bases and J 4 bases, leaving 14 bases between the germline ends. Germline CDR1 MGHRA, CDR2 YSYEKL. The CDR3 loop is CASSQEIRMIADTQYF. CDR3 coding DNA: TGCGCCAGCAGCCAAGAGATCCGGATGATCGCAGATACGCAGTATTTT.

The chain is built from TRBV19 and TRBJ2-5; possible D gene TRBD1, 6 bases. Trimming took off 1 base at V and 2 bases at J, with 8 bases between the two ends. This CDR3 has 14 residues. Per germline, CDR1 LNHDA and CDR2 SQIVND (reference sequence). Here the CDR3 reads CASSIGGQQETQYF. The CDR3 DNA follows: TGTGCCAGTAGTATAGGGGGGCAGCAAGAGACCCAGTACTTC.

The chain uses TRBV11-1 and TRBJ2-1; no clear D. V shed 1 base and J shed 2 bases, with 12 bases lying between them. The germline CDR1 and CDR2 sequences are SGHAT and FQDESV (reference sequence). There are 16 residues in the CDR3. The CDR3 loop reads CASSLGYQRTYNEQFF. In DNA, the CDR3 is TGTGCCAGCAGCTTAGGCTACCAAAGAACCTACAATGAGCAGTTCTTC.

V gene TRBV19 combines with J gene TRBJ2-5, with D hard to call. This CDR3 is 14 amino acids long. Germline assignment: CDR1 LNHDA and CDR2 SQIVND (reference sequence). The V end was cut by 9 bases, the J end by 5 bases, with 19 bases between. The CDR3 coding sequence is TGTGCCAGCGCAAATACGGGCAGTCCCGAGACCCAGTACTTC. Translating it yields CASANTGSPETQYF. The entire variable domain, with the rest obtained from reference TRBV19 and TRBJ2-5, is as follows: DGGITQSPKYLFRKEGQNVTLSCEQNLNHDAMYWYRQDPGQGLRLIYYSQIVNDFQKGDIAEGYSVSREKKESFPLTVTSAQKNPTAFYLCASANTGSPETQYFGPGTRLLVL.

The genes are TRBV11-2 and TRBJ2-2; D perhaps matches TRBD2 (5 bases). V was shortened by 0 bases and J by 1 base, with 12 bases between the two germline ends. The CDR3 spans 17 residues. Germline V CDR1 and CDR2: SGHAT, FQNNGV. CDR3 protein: CASSLDTPSMNTGELFF. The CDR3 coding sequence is TGTGCCAGCAGCTTAGATACCCCTAGCATGAACACCGGGGAGCTGTTTTTT.